The 16 T cell receptor beta chains below all came from one sample that was sequenced in a study of CD8 T cell repertoires and HIV-1 epitope variants. Profiled with immunoSEQ multiplex PCR; TCRdb holds only in-frame clones, not every one. The table has a few thousand clones, approximately 67% seen once. Antigens for these TCRs are unknown. Material: cultured CD8+ T cells derived from PBMCs. Receptor source: a male donor with HIV.

The chain joins TRBV25-1 to TRBJ1-4; D uncertain. This CDR3 is 15 amino acids long. Trimming took 1 base from V and 8 from J, leaving 14 bases between them. Looked up from germline, CDR1 is MGHDK and CDR2 is SYGVNS. This CDR3 is CASSEWATGGEKLFF. The CDR3 DNA is TGTGCCAGCAGTGAATGGGCCACTGGAGGCGAAAAACTGTTTTTT.

The V call is TRBV30, the J call TRBJ1-1; D remains ambiguous. Germline CDR1 GTSNPN, CDR2 SVGIG (reference sequence). This CDR3 comprises 14 residues. V was cut by 0 bases and J by 5 bases, with 13 bases left in between. The DNA for the CDR3 is TGTGCCTGGAGTGTTGGGCAGCCCCGGACTGAAGCTTTCTTT. Translation gives CAWSVGQPRTEAFF.

This clone occurred once. This rearrangement joins TRBV6-5 to TRBJ2-7; 7 nucleotides line up with TRBD2. This CDR3 region has 12 residues. Germline V gene lookup returns CDR1 MNHEY and CDR2 SVGAGI. J was trimmed by 6 bases and V by 2 bases; bases with no gene match: 1. Here the CDR3 reads CASSYGGGEQYF. DNA for the CDR3: TGTGCCAGCAGTTACGGGGGGGGCGAGCAGTACTTC.

This clone occurred a few times. This chain connects TRBV29-1 to TRBJ2-1; no firm D call. The V end lost 4 bases, the J end lost 1 base, and 8 bases lay between the germline ends. The CDR3 is 13 amino acids. Germline loops: CDR1 SQVTM, CDR2 ANQGSEA. The CDR3 loop reads CSVVRPSYNEQFF. As DNA, the CDR3 is TGCAGCGTTGTTCGCCCGTCCTACAATGAGCAGTTCTTC.

CDR3 region: CAWSGDGYEQYF. The CDR3 DNA sequence: TGTGCCTGGAGCGGGGACGGCTACGAGCAGTACTTC. The chain links TRBV30 to TRBJ2-7, with D perhaps assigned TRBD1 or TRBD2 (5 bases each). Looked up from germline, CDR1 is GTSNPN and CDR2 is SVGIG (reference sequence). The CDR3 extends over 12 amino acids. The V end lost 3 bases, the J end lost 3 bases, and 9 bases lay between the germline ends.

The J gene is TRBJ2-5, the V gene TRBV9, with TRBD1 identical over 7 bases. The J call is in doubt because the DNA end fits TRBJ2-7 better. The CDR3 is 14 amino acids. Germline CDR1 is SGDLS and CDR2 is YYNGEE. The CDR3 DNA reads TGTGCCAGCAGCACCGAGCAGGGGGCCTACGAGCAGTACTTC. Translation gives CASSTEQGAYEQYF.

This clone has more than one count but fewer than ten. This sequence joins TRBV7-6 and TRBJ1-4; 12 bases are a match to TRBD1. Germline CDR1 SGHVS, CDR2 FNYEAQ. The ends lost 5 bases at V and 1 base at J; junction bases unmatched: 5. The CDR3 is 17 amino acids. As DNA, the CDR3 is TGTGCCAGCAGCCCGGGGACAGGGGGCTTAACTAATGAAAAACTGTTTTTT. It is translated as CASSPGTGGLTNEKLFF. Variable domain in full (rest from reference TRBV7-6 and TRBJ1-4): GAGVSQSPRYKVTKRGQDVALRCDPISGHVSLYWYRQALGQGPEFLTYFNYEAQQDKSGLPNDRFSAERPEGSISTLTIQRTEQRDSAMYRCASSPGTGGLTNEKLFFGSGTQLSVL.

The chain joins TRBV6-5 to TRBJ2-7; D not certain. CDR1 and CDR2 (germline): MNHEY, SVGAGI. The CDR3 sequence is 13 residues long. V lost 4 bases and J lost 3, with 10 bases in between. The CDR3 region is CASSLSASYEQYF. CDR3 nucleotides: TGTGCCAGCAGTTTAAGCGCCAGCTACGAGCAGTACTTC.

The chain uses TRBV5-1 and TRBJ1-5; TRBD1 is a possible D gene (6 bases). The CDR3 extends over 14 amino acids. V was shortened by 4 bases and J by 5 bases, with 13 bases between the two germline ends. Germline CDR1 is SGHRS and CDR2 is YFSETQ. The CDR3 DNA reads TGCGCCAGCAGCGTGACAGGAGGGGATCAGCCCCAGCATTTT. Translating gives CASSVTGGDQPQHF.

This clone turned up a few times. The genes are TRBV6-5 and TRBJ2-3, with 10 bases matching TRBD2. This CDR3 spans 14 amino acids. Germline-derived CDR1 and CDR2 are MNHEY and SVGAGI. V trimming: 2 bases; J trimming: 5 bases; junction bases outside the gene matches: 1. The CDR3: CASSYGTSEDTQYF. The DNA of the CDR3 is TGTGCCAGCAGTTACGGGACTAGCGAAGATACGCAGTATTTT.

This clone ranks as medium-sized (0.01 to 0.1%). The chain uses TRBV4-3 and TRBJ1-1, with unresolved D. The CDR3 contains 15 residues. Trimming left V 4 bases short and J 1 base short, with 13 bases between. Germline assignment: CDR1 LGHNA and CDR2 YSLEER. The CDR3 sequence is CASSPARMENTEAFF. As DNA, the CDR3 is TGCGCCAGCAGCCCCGCTAGGATGGAGAACACTGAAGCTTTCTTT.

The chain has TRBV6-5 and TRBJ2-7; 12 bases are shared with TRBD1. Trimming cost V 4 bases and J 4 bases; bases outside gene matches: 2. The length of the CDR3 is 14 residues. Per the germline V gene, CDR1 is MNHEY and CDR2 is SVGAGI. The CDR3 DNA is TGTGCCAGCAGTTTGGGACAGGGGGCATACGAGCAGTACTTC. Translated, it gives CASSLGQGAYEQYF.

CDR3 coding DNA: TGTGCCAGCAGCCCAGCGGCTAGCGGGGGATACCAAGAGACCCAGTACTTC. Its translation: CASSPAASGGYQETQYF. The chain joins TRBV11-2 to TRBJ2-5; 10 bases map to TRBD2. The CDR3 is made up of 17 amino acids. Germline V gives CDR1 SGHAT, CDR2 FQNNGV. V was pared by 5 bases and J by 0 bases, with 9 bases of the junction left unmatched.

This chain links TRBV6-1 with TRBJ2-7; either TRBD1 or TRBD2 may supply D (6 bases each). The CDR3 extends over 14 amino acids. Germline V gene sequence: CDR1 MNHNS, CDR2 SASEGT. Trimming pared 7 bases from V and 2 bases from J, leaving 15 bases between. CDR3 nucleotide sequence: TGTGCCAGCACACCGAGGGGGGCGACCTACGAGCAGTACTTC. Translating it yields CASTPRGATYEQYF.

This rearrangement joins TRBV19 to TRBJ1-5, with 9 bases lining up with TRBD1. With 8 bases clipped from V and 4 bases from J, the junction kept 9 bases outside the gene matches. CDR1 is LNHDA, CDR2 SQIVND, per germline (reference sequence). The CDR3 is 15 residues long. The CDR3 sequence is CASRVTGGSNQPQHF. The CDR3 coding sequence is TGTGCCAGTCGGGTGACAGGGGGATCAAATCAGCCCCAGCATTTT.

V gene TRBV13 combines with J gene TRBJ1-1; 7 nucleotides line up with TRBD1. Germline assignment: CDR1 PRHDT and CDR2 FYEKMQ (reference sequence). The V segment lost 5 bases and the J segment 6 bases; nucleotides outside the gene matches: 6. CDR3 length: 13 residues. Here the CDR3 DNA reads TGTGCCAGCAGCCATACAGGGGACTCTGAAGCTTTCTTT. It codes for CASSHTGDSEAFF.